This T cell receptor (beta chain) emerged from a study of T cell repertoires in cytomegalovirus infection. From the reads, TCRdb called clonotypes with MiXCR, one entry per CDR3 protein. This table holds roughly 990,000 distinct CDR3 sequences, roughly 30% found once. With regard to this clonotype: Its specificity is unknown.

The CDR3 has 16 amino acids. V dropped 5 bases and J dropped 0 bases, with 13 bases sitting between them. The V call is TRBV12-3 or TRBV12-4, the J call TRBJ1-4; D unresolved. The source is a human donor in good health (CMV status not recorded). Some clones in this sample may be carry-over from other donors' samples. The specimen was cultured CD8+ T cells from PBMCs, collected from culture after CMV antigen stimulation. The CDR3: CASSHTFLPTNEKLFF. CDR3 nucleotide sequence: TGTGCCAGCAGTCATACTTTTCTTCCAACTAATGAAAAACTGTTTTTT.